This TCR beta chain was recorded in a study of cytomegalovirus exposure and HLA in healthy donors. The study's findings and limits: In a later analysis, the majority of CMV-associated beta chains seemingly showed HLA restriction. An assumption of roughly uniform sequencing depth across donors underlay the presence/absence analyses.

The CDR3 extends over 14 amino acids. V gave up 4 bases and J gave up 4 bases; unmatched junction bases: 6. Germline V lookup: CDR1 MNHNY, CDR2 SVGAGI (reference sequence). The primer mix had 60 Vbeta and 13 Jbeta primers. TCRdb's copy holds only in-frame clones and misses some; the assay was immunoSEQ multiplex PCR. The sample contains around 200,000 clones, around 75% of which appear only once. A word on this clone: What it recognizes is unknown.

While unrecorded immune exposures were likely, the donors were nominally healthy when sampled. Sequences were obtained from PBMCs. The receptor was derived from a male donor in good health and CMV-seronegative. J is TRBJ1-2 and V is TRBV6-6; 7 bases map to TRBD1. The CDR3 spells CASSWARTGYGYTF. CDR3 DNA sequence: TGTGCCAGCAGTTGGGCTAGGACAGGCTATGGCTACACCTTC.